The table lists the clone carrying this T cell receptor beta chain with a few counts. Germline CDR1 reads SGHVS; CDR2 reads FQNEAQ. V trimming: 5 bases; J trimming: 8 bases; junction bases outside the gene matches: 10. The CDR3 covers 14 residues. Sorted CD4+ subsets: naive, central memory, regulatory, stem cell-like memory (CD45RO/CCR7/CD25/CD127/CD95/CD27 panel). Sorted populations all exceeded 95% purity. The source of the sample is a study of beta chain features in type 1 diabetes. cDNA synthesis used the whole RNA isolate, giving expressed TCRB sequences. Stem cell-like memory T cell samples averaged about 1 million reads. Only in-frame clones appear in the TCRdb table, and some are missing; sequencing was by immunoSEQ multiplex PCR. The sample lists approximately 17,000 clones; over 45% were seen once.

The chain is built from TRBV7-8 and TRBJ1-2; 8 bases are a match to TRBD1. The sequencing input was stem cell memory CD4+ T cells from blood. The sequence was obtained from a woman in her late teens or twenties in good health. The CDR3 bases are TGTGCCAGCAGCCTAGGACAGGGTCCGGGAGGCTACACCTTC. Its protein product is CASSLGQGPGGYTF. The whole variable domain, filled in from reference TRBV7-8 and TRBJ1-2, reads GAGVSQSPRYKVAKRGQDVALRCDPISGHVSLFWYQQALGQGPEFLTYFQNEAQLDKSGLPSDRFFAERPEGSVSTLKIQRTQQEDSAVYLCASSLGQGPGGYTFGSGTRLTVV.